The 13 T cell receptor beta chains reported below all come from one sample, sequenced in a study of T-cell reconstitution after alpha-beta-depleted transplantation in children. This sample's TCRbeta library carried unique molecular identifier barcodes. TCRdb reprocessed the PCR reads with MiXCR, giving one entry per CDR3 protein. The sample includes approximately 200,000 distinct CDR3 sequences, 13% to 15% of them seen just once. The sequences come from PBMCs from the stem cell graft donor, collected from the stem cell graft. The receptors come from a human donor who donated a stem cell graft to a child with acute lymphoblastic leukemia.

The rearrangement links TRBV3-1 to TRBJ1-1; the D gene is possibly TRBD1 (6 bases). V lost 0 bases and J 8 bases, leaving 16 bases between the germline ends. The CDR3 extends over 15 amino acids. CDR1 is LGHDT and CDR2 is YNNKEL in the germline V gene (reference sequence). The CDR3 reads CASSQDSVGAGEAFF. The CDR3 DNA is TGTGCCAGCAGCCAAGACTCAGTGGGGGCCGGGGAAGCTTTCTTT.

The table lists this clonotype with many counts. V is TRBV12-3 or TRBV12-4 and J is TRBJ2-7, with D perhaps matching TRBD1 or TRBD2 (5 bases each). CDR3 length: 17 amino acids. With 5 bases removed from V and 1 base from J, the gap between germline ends came to 21 bases. The CDR3 DNA reads TGTGCCAGCAGTGTAAATTTCCCGGGGCTCGGATCCTACGAGCAGTACTTC. Residues: CASSVNFPGLGSYEQYF.

This clonotype was counted at least ten times. The CDR3 DNA reads TGTGCCAGCAGCGCCGGACCGGGACAGCTTCAAGAGACCCAGTACTTC. Amino acids: CASSAGPGQLQETQYF. The chain recombines TRBV7-9 with TRBJ2-5; the match to TRBD1 covers 7 bases. The trim removed 5 bases at V and 2 bases at J, leaving 11 bases unmatched. Germline values: CDR1 SEHNR, CDR2 FQNEAQ (reference sequence). This CDR3 comprises 16 residues. Complete variable domain (other parts from reference TRBV7-9 and TRBJ2-5): DTGVSQNPRHKITKRGQNVTFRCDPISEHNRLYWYRQTLGQGPEFLTYFQNEAQLEKSRLLSDRFSAERPKGSFSTLEIQRTEQGDSAMYLCASSAGPGQLQETQYFGPGTRLLVL.

The chain links TRBV30 to TRBJ2-1; 10 nucleotides agree with TRBD2. Germline trimming cut 4 bases from V and 4 bases from J; bases unmatched to any gene: 4. Germline values: CDR1 GTSNPN, CDR2 SVGIG (reference sequence). This CDR3 contains 14 residues. The DNA for the CDR3 is TGTGCCTGGACCCGAGCGGGAGGGTACAATGAGCAGTTCTTC. This sequence encodes CAWTRAGGYNEQFF.

This clonotype has ten or more counts. The chain links TRBV5-1 to TRBJ2-1; 11 nucleotides align to TRBD2. The CDR3 covers 17 residues. Trimming removed 4 bases from V and 3 bases from J; junction bases left unmatched: 9. Germline-derived CDR1 and CDR2 are SGHRS and YFSETQ. In nucleotides, the CDR3 is TGCGCCAGCAGCCCCGCTCCCGGGACTAGCGGCTACAATGAGCAGTTCTTC. Its protein is CASSPAPGTSGYNEQFF.

There are many counts of this clonotype. The chain combines TRBV4-1 with TRBJ1-5; 8 bases are a match to TRBD1. CDR3 length equals 17 residues. Germline V gene data show CDR1 as MGHRA and CDR2 as YSYEKL. The V segment lost 6 bases and the J segment 5 bases; nucleotides outside the gene matches: 15. Written as DNA, the CDR3 is TGCGCCAGCAGTCTCTTCGGACAGGGACCGGGGTATCAGCCCCAGCATTTT. Amino acid sequence: CASSLFGQGPGYQPQHF.

This clonotype appeared many times. The chain uses TRBV9 and TRBJ2-4, with 7 nucleotides matching TRBD2. Germline CDR1 reads SGDLS; CDR2 reads YYNGEE. This CDR3 has 14 amino acids. Trimming took 4 bases from V and 5 from J; bases not matched to a gene: 6. This CDR3 reads CASSSGDYQNIQYF. CDR3 nucleotides: TGTGCCAGCAGCTCCGGGGACTACCAAAACATTCAGTACTTC.

This clonotype came up many times. The rearrangement joins TRBV3-1 to TRBJ2-2, with D tentatively TRBD1 (5 bases). V shed 5 bases and J shed 0 bases, with 7 bases lying between them. Germline-derived CDR1 and CDR2 are LGHDT and YNNKEL (reference sequence). The CDR3 is made up of 14 amino acids. The CDR3 reads CASSIRANTGELFF. The DNA for the CDR3 is TGTGCCAGCAGCATCAGGGCGAACACCGGGGAGCTGTTTTTT.

Many counts were recorded for this clonotype. V usage is TRBV10-3 and J usage is TRBJ1-2; 9 positions agree with TRBD1. CDR3 size: 14 residues. The germline V gene encodes CDR1 ENHRY and CDR2 SYGVKD. With V trimmed by 7 bases and J by 5 bases, 8 bases remained unmatched. This CDR3 reads CAINDGDREYGYTF. CDR3 sequence (DNA): TGTGCCATCAACGACGGGGACAGGGAGTATGGCTACACCTTC.

This clonotype was seen a handful of times. This chain uses TRBV11-2 with TRBJ2-3; D remains ambiguous. The CDR3 runs to 15 residues. Trimming removed 1 base at V and 0 bases at J, with 8 bases between. Germline V gene data show CDR1 as SGHAT and CDR2 as FQNNGV. In DNA form, the CDR3 reads TGTGCCAGCAGCTTAGTTCCTACTAGCACAGATACGCAGTATTTT. It is translated as CASSLVPTSTDTQYF. Full variable domain (remainder filled in from reference TRBV11-2 and TRBJ2-3): EAGVAQSPRYKIIEKRQSVAFWCNPISGHATLYWYQQILGQGPKLLIQFQNNGVVDDSQLPKDRFSAERLKGVDSTLKIQPAKLEDSAVYLCASSLVPTSTDTQYFGPGTRLTVL.

This clonotype was counted at least ten times. The chain combines TRBV10-3 with TRBJ2-5, with 7 bases identical to TRBD2. The CDR3 totals 15 residues. In germline, CDR1 is ENHRY, CDR2 SYGVKD. After removal of 8 bases from V and 3 bases from J, the junction contained 12 bases not matched to a gene. CDR3 protein: CAIGKRGGPEETQYF. The CDR3 DNA reads TGTGCCATCGGTAAAAGGGGAGGGCCAGAAGAGACCCAGTACTTC.

Here the CDR3 DNA reads TGCAGTGCTAGAGATCGCCTAGCGGGGGGGGATGAGCAGTTCTTC. The encoded protein is CSARDRLAGGDEQFF. The chain is built from TRBV20-1 and TRBJ2-1; 12 bases map to TRBD2. The CDR3 consists of 15 residues. Germline V gene sequence: CDR1 DFQATT, CDR2 SNEGSKA (reference sequence). J was trimmed by 8 bases and V by 0 bases; bases with no gene match: 5.

Note on this clonotype: A read error may explain this, as a much larger clone is one base away. This chain joins TRBV20-1 and TRBJ2-3, with 7 bases lining up with TRBD1. The CDR3 is 14 amino acids. The V gene end was trimmed by 5 bases and the J gene end by 4 bases; junction bases not matched to a gene: 9. From germline, CDR1 is DFQATT and CDR2 SNEGSKA (reference sequence). The CDR3 DNA is TGCAGTGCTTTGGACAGGTGGCGCCCAGATACGCAGTATTTT. This translates into CSALDRWRPDTQYF.